These 26 T cell receptor beta chains originate from one sample sequenced in a study of neurological immune-mediated disorders. As to time point: technical triplicate 2. TCRdb re-called the 5' RACE reads through MiXCR, storing one row per CDR3 protein. The profile shows under 65,000 distinct CDR3 sequences, 24% of them singletons. Material for sequencing was PBMCs. The source of these receptors is a man in his 60s with HTLV-1-associated myelopathy (HAM/TSP).

This clonotype was picked up many times. The rearrangement joins TRBV9 to TRBJ2-1; 14 bases are shared with TRBD2. Germline V gene lookup returns CDR1 SGDLS and CDR2 YYNGEE. CDR3 size: 17 residues. Unmatched junction bases numbered 7, after V lost 0 bases and J lost 8 bases. CDR3: CASSVGGTSGSRDEQFF. The CDR3 DNA sequence: TGTGCCAGCAGCGTAGGTGGGACTAGCGGGAGTCGGGATGAGCAGTTCTTC.

In this sample, this clonotype turned up many times. The rearrangement links TRBV6-5 to TRBJ1-6; no definite D call. The ends were cut back, 6 bases at V and 7 bases at J, with 19 bases in the middle. This CDR3 is built from 16 residues. The germline V gene encodes CDR1 MNHEY and CDR2 SVGAGI. CDR3 amino acids: CASSRTPDPQNSPLHF. The CDR3 nucleotides are TGTGCCAGCAGCCGGACCCCGGACCCTCAAAATTCACCCCTCCACTTT.

This clonotype was counted at least ten times. The V call is TRBV6-5, the J call TRBJ1-1; 7 bases fit TRBD1. CDR1 is MNHEY, CDR2 SVGAGI, per germline. With 5 bases clipped from V and 5 bases from J, the junction kept 11 bases outside the gene matches. This CDR3 has 15 amino acids. The CDR3 DNA reads TGTGCCAGCAGTAACACAGGGGTCGGGGATACTGAAGCTTTCTTT. This codes for CASSNTGVGDTEAFF.

The chain couples TRBV6-6 to TRBJ2-2, with 10 nucleotides matching TRBD1. Germline values: CDR1 MNHNY, CDR2 SVGAGI (reference sequence). J was trimmed by 10 bases and V by 2 bases; bases with no gene match: 7. This CDR3 is built from 15 residues. Written as DNA, the CDR3 is TGTGCCAGCAGTTACCCTCCGGGACAGGGGCAGGAGCTGTTTTTT. Encoded protein: CASSYPPGQGQELFF.

The sample holds many counts of this clonotype. The chain has TRBV5-5 and TRBJ2-3; D might be TRBD1 (5 bases). Germline values: CDR1 SGHKS, CDR2 YYEKEE (reference sequence). This CDR3 is built from 15 residues. Trimming stripped 2 bases from V and 2 bases from J, with 12 bases between. DNA of the CDR3: TGTGCCAGCAGCTTTTCAGGGCAGCTCACAGATACGCAGTATTTT. Its translation: CASSFSGQLTDTQYF.

Remarks on this clonotype: At one end, the junction sequence differs from germline, possibly due to a read error. The rearrangement links TRBV3-1 to TRBJ2-2, with D tentatively TRBD1 (6 bases). CDR1 LGHDT and CDR2 YNNKEL come from the germline V gene (reference sequence). This CDR3 has 18 residues. CDR3 loop: CASSHRQTLSGDTRELFF. As DNA, the CDR3 is TGTGCCAGCAGCCACAGACAGACCCTTAGTGGGGACACCAGGGAGCTGTTTTTT. Full variable domain (outside the CDR3, taken from reference TRBV3-1 and TRBJ2-2): DTAVSQTPKYLVTQMGNDKSIKCEQNLGHDTMYWYKQDSKKFLKIMFSYNNKELIINETVPNRFSPKSPDKAHLNLHINSLELGDSAVYFCASSHRQTLSGDTRELFFGEGSRLTVL.

CDR3 in DNA: TGTGCCAGCAGCTTGGCCTTAGCAGATACGCAGTATTTT. The encoded protein is CASSLALADTQYF. The chain carries TRBV5-6 and TRBJ2-3; no clear D gene. Germline values: CDR1 SGHDT, CDR2 YYEEEE. V lost 0 bases, J lost 4 bases, and 6 bases lay in between. The CDR3 loop spans 13 amino acids. Supplemented by reference TRBV5-6 and TRBJ2-3, the full variable domain reads DAGVTQSPTHLIKTRGQQVTLRCSPKSGHDTVSWYQQALGQGPQFIFQYYEEEERQRGNFPDRFSGHQFPNYSSELNVNALLLGDSALYLCASSLALADTQYFGPGTRLTVL.

This clonotype showed up many times. The genes are TRBV9 and TRBJ2-2; 10 positions agree with TRBD2. CDR3 length equals 19 residues. Germline V gene sequence: CDR1 SGDLS, CDR2 YYNGEE. The ends lost 4 bases at V and 2 bases at J; junction bases unmatched: 14. The CDR3 loop reads CASSPPFRAGGVNTGELFF. The DNA for the CDR3 is TGTGCCAGCAGCCCCCCCTTTCGAGCGGGAGGGGTCAACACCGGGGAGCTGTTTTTT.

The rearrangement uses TRBV27 and TRBJ2-7; tentative D call: TRBD2 (5 bases). Per germline, CDR1 MNHEY and CDR2 SMNVEV (reference sequence). V lost 5 bases and J 0 bases, leaving 17 bases between the germline ends. This CDR3 contains 16 residues. Written as DNA, the CDR3 is TGTGCCAGCAGTCTAAACCTAGCCTCAAGCTCCTACGAGCAGTACTTC. Its translation: CASSLNLASSSYEQYF.

This clonotype was seen many times. This chain links TRBV10-3 with TRBJ2-3, with D uncertain. CDR3 length equals 15 residues. V was clipped by 0 bases and J by 0 bases, with 7 bases between them. Looked up from germline, CDR1 is ENHRY and CDR2 is SYGVKD. CDR3 residues: CAISESTDSTDTQYF. CDR3 in DNA: TGTGCCATCAGTGAGTCGACGGACAGCACAGATACGCAGTATTTT.

By sample fraction, this clonotype is medium-sized. V is TRBV5-1 and J is TRBJ2-3; TRBD2 is a possible D gene (5 bases). The V gene's germline CDR1 is SGHRS and CDR2 YFSETQ. V was pared by 7 bases and J by 4 bases, with 16 bases between. The CDR3 has 14 amino acids. This CDR3 is CASLFGLAADTQYF. The CDR3 DNA sequence: TGCGCCAGCCTCTTCGGACTCGCCGCAGATACGCAGTATTTT.

This clonotype was counted at least ten times. The chain recombines TRBV5-5 with TRBJ2-7; unclear D gene. Trimming left V 4 bases short and J 2 bases short, with 10 bases between. From germline, CDR1 is SGHKS and CDR2 YYEKEE (reference sequence). This CDR3 region has 13 residues. The DNA of the CDR3 is TGTGCCAGCAGCCCCCCTGATCCCTACGAGCAGTACTTC. As protein: CASSPPDPYEQYF.

This clonotype has a count of ten or more. CDR3 DNA sequence: TGTGCCAGCAGCCAAGAGACTCGCGGGTCCTCGGGTGAAAAACTGTTTTTT. Its translation: CASSQETRGSSGEKLFF. The chain combines TRBV4-2 with TRBJ1-4; D remains unclear. CDR3 size: 17 residues. Germline lookup yields CDR1 LGHNA and CDR2 YNFKEQ. V lost 0 bases and J 7 bases, leaving 18 bases between the germline ends.

The sample holds many counts of this clonotype. The chain combines TRBV28 with TRBJ1-2; D is possibly TRBD1 (5 bases). Germline CDR1 is MDHEN and CDR2 is SYDVKM. The CDR3 runs 14 residues. V was cut by 3 bases and J by 8 bases, with 16 bases left in between. The CDR3 DNA follows: TGTGCCAGCAGTTTTTATCAGGGCTCGGGGGGCTACACCTTC. It specifies CASSFYQGSGGYTF.

This chain connects TRBV9 to TRBJ2-1, with D possibly TRBD2 on 7 matching bases. The CDR3 runs 14 residues. Germline lookup yields CDR1 SGDLS and CDR2 YYNGEE. Trimming took 4 bases from V and 10 from J, leaving 18 bases between them. CDR3 nucleotides: TGTGCCAGCAGCAGGGGGGGAGGGATAGACGAGCAGTTCTTC. This translates into CASSRGGGIDEQFF.

About this clonotype: The germline gene is not matched at one end of the junction; a read error may be the cause. The V and J genes are TRBV11-2 and TRBJ2-7; 8 positions match TRBD1. Germline CDR1 reads SGHAT; CDR2 reads FQNNGV. This CDR3 region has 13 residues. The CDR3 loop reads CASSIDRGYEQYF. DNA of the CDR3: TGTGCCAGCAGCATAGACAGGGGTTACGAGCAGTACTTC. Looking up the rest from reference TRBV11-2 and TRBJ2-7 gives the full variable domain: EAGVAQSPRYKIIEKRQSVAFWCNPISGHATLYWYQQILGQGPKLLIQFQNNGVVDDSQLPKDRFSAERLKGVDSTLKIQPAKLEDSAVYLCASSIDRGYEQYFGPGTRLTVT.

The rearrangement links TRBV20-1 to TRBJ2-2; D is tentatively TRBD1 or TRBD2 (6 bases each). Germline CDR1 DFQATT, CDR2 SNEGSKA (reference sequence). V lost 1 base, J lost 6 bases, and 12 bases lay in between. The CDR3 length is 14 residues. The DNA of the CDR3 is TGCAGTGCTAGAGGGGGGGCCGGGGCCGGGGAGCTGTTTTTT. Protein: CSARGGAGAGELFF.

This clonotype was seen repeatedly, ten times or more. The CDR3, as DNA: TGTGCCAGCAGCCGGCCCCAAGAGACCCAGTACTTC. As protein: CASSRPQETQYF. J is TRBJ2-5 and V is TRBV6-5; no firm D call. Trimming took off 6 bases at V and 1 base at J, with 6 bases between the two ends. CDR1 MNHEY and CDR2 SVGAGI come from the germline V gene. This CDR3 is 12 amino acids long.

V and J are TRBV11-2 and TRBJ2-2; possible D gene TRBD2, 5 bases. The V gene lost 3 bases and the J gene lost 0 bases, with 17 bases spanning the gap. This CDR3 comprises 18 residues. Germline V gives CDR1 SGHAT, CDR2 FQNNGV. The CDR3 sequence: CASSLRPAEGSNTGELFF. DNA for the CDR3: TGTGCCAGCAGCTTGAGACCAGCCGAGGGATCGAACACCGGGGAGCTGTTTTTT.

This clonotype showed up many times. This rearrangement joins TRBV2 to TRBJ1-6, with D hard to call. The CDR3 is made up of 12 amino acids. Trimming removed 6 bases at V and 9 bases at J, with 9 bases between. The germline V gene has CDR1 SNHLY and CDR2 FYNNEI. The CDR3 loop reads CASRVPPSPLHF. The CDR3 DNA reads TGTGCCAGCAGGGTCCCCCCTTCACCCCTCCACTTT.

In this sample, this clonotype turned up many times. The rearrangement joins TRBV29-1 to TRBJ2-3; 8 bases match TRBD1. CDR1 SQVTM and CDR2 ANQGSEA come from the germline V gene. The CDR3 is 16 residues long. The V gene end was trimmed by 6 bases and the J gene end by 2 bases; junction bases not matched to a gene: 13. The CDR3 loop is CSVSEDRDHPTDTQYF. CDR3 nucleotide sequence: TGCAGCGTCTCCGAGGACAGGGATCACCCCACAGATACGCAGTATTTT.

Comments on this clonotype: Its ends do not fully match the called genes, so a read error is possible. The CDR3 loop reads CASSPRGRGDEKYF. The CDR3 region has the DNA TGCGCCAGCAGTCCCCGGGGTAGAGGGGACGAGAAGTACTTC. The genes are TRBV5-1 and TRBJ2-7; D is tentatively TRBD1 or TRBD2 (5 bases each). Germline lookup yields CDR1 SGHRS and CDR2 YFSETQ. The CDR3 loop spans 14 amino acids.

In its sample, this clonotype was seen once. The CDR3 is CATSPPRGAFDTQYF. As DNA, the CDR3 is TGTGCCACCAGTCCCCCAAGAGGGGCATTTGATACGCAGTATTTT. The chain is built from TRBV24-1 and TRBJ2-3; D is tentatively TRBD1 or TRBD2 (5 bases each). V gave up 6 bases and J gave up 6 bases, with 18 bases separating them. The CDR3 has 15 residues. Germline assignment: CDR1 KGHDR and CDR2 SFDVKD.

Many counts were recorded for this clonotype. The chain joins TRBV15 to TRBJ2-3; D possibly matches TRBD1 or TRBD2 (6 bases each). The CDR3 runs to 13 residues. Germline CDR1 is LNHNV and CDR2 is YYDKDF (reference sequence). Trimming removed 11 bases from V and 5 bases from J, with 17 bases in between. CDR3 sequence: CAAGGGAVDTQYF. In nucleotides, the CDR3 is TGTGCCGCAGGAGGGGGAGCAGTAGATACGCAGTATTTT.

The rearrangement uses TRBV4-1 and TRBJ1-2; no definite D call. Germline CDR1 reads MGHRA; CDR2 reads YSYEKL. Trimming stripped 2 bases from V and 1 base from J, with 8 bases between. The CDR3 runs to 14 residues. The CDR3 reads CASSQTGVNYGYTF. The CDR3 coding sequence is TGCGCCAGCAGCCAAACTGGGGTTAACTATGGCTACACCTTC.

The chain couples TRBV11-2 to TRBJ2-4; no reliable D call. V lost 2 bases and J lost 0, with 5 bases in between. Germline CDR1 is SGHAT and CDR2 is FQNNGV. CDR3 length: 14 residues. As DNA, the CDR3 is TGTGCCAGCAGCTTATCGTTAGCCAAAAACATTCAGTACTTC. Amino acids: CASSLSLAKNIQYF. The full variable domain, in which reference TRBV11-2 and TRBJ2-4 provide the parts outside the CDR3, is EAGVAQSPRYKIIEKRQSVAFWCNPISGHATLYWYQQILGQGPKLLIQFQNNGVVDDSQLPKDRFSAERLKGVDSTLKIQPAKLEDSAVYLCASSLSLAKNIQYFGAGTRLSVL.